Below are 29 T cell receptor beta chains sequenced from a single sample in a study of T cell responses to AZD1222 COVID-19 vaccine. This table comes from immunoSEQ multiplex PCR, and its TCRdb copy is limited to in-frame clones, with some not included. The sample lists fewer than 120,000 clones; roughly 90% were seen once. The source was peripheral blood, collected 28 days after the second AZD1222 dose. The receptors come from an adult who received the AZD1222 COVID-19 vaccine.

The chain has TRBV7-8 and TRBJ1-5, with a possible D match to TRBD1 (5 bases). Germline assignment: CDR1 SGHVS and CDR2 FQNEAQ. The CDR3 is 15 residues long. The V end was cut by 4 bases, the J end by 6 bases, with 16 bases between. CDR3 protein: CASSSDTGVRQPQHF. The CDR3, as DNA: TGTGCCAGCAGCTCGGACACGGGGGTTCGTCAGCCCCAGCATTTT.

As DNA, the CDR3 is TGTGCCAGCAGCGGACCGGGACAGGGATACACCGGGGAGCTGTTTTTT. Protein product: CASSGPGQGYTGELFF. The V and J genes are TRBV9 and TRBJ2-2; 9 bases are a match to TRBD1. Germline lookup yields CDR1 SGDLS and CDR2 YYNGEE. Losses at the gene ends were 3 bases for V and 3 bases for J; bases not matched to a gene: 6. The CDR3 consists of 16 residues.

The rearrangement links TRBV25-1 to TRBJ1-5; no definite D call. The V end lost 1 base, the J end lost 1 base, and 8 bases lay between the germline ends. Germline V gene lookup returns CDR1 MGHDK and CDR2 SYGVNS. The CDR3 runs 15 residues. In nucleotides, the CDR3 is TGTGCCAGCAGTGAATCCACCAGCAGCAATCAGCCCCAGCATTTT. Protein product: CASSESTSSNQPQHF. The whole variable domain, filled in from reference TRBV25-1 and TRBJ1-5, reads EADIYQTPRYLVIGTGKKITLECSQTMGHDKMYWYQQDPGMELHLIHYSYGVNSTEKGDLSSESTVSRIRTEHFPLTLESARPSHTSQYLCASSESTSSNQPQHFGDGTRLSIL.

The chain carries TRBV5-1 and TRBJ1-2, with 7 bases lining up with TRBD1. CDR1 SGHRS and CDR2 YFSETQ come from the germline V gene. This CDR3 is built from 16 residues. Germline trimming cut 4 bases from V and 2 bases from J; bases unmatched to any gene: 11. The CDR3 reads CASSRQGIGVNYGYTF. As DNA, the CDR3 is TGCGCCAGCAGCAGACAGGGAATAGGTGTGAACTATGGCTACACCTTC.

The chain has TRBV28 and TRBJ2-7; D is unclear. Trimming stripped 5 bases from V and 2 bases from J, with 25 bases between. The CDR3 is made up of 18 amino acids. The germline V gene has CDR1 MDHEN and CDR2 SYDVKM. CDR3 amino acids: CASSSSVWVRLATYEQYF. The DNA for the CDR3 is TGTGCCAGCAGTAGTTCGGTTTGGGTAAGACTCGCTACCTACGAGCAGTACTTC. Full variable domain (rest looked up from reference TRBV28 and TRBJ2-7): DVKVTQSSRYLVKRTGEKVFLECVQDMDHENMFWYRQDPGLGLRLIYFSYDVKMKEKGDIPEGYSVSREKKERFSLILESASTNQTSMYLCASSSSVWVRLATYEQYFGPGTRLTVT.

The chain joins TRBV10-3 to TRBJ1-5, with D perhaps matching TRBD1 (6 bases). The ends were cut back, 6 bases at V and 0 bases at J, with 6 bases in the middle. Germline assignment: CDR1 ENHRY and CDR2 SYGVKD. This CDR3 is built from 13 residues. This CDR3 reads CAIRDSSNQPQHF. The CDR3 nucleotides read TGTGCCATCAGGGACAGTAGCAATCAGCCCCAGCATTTT.

The chain combines TRBV4-1 with TRBJ2-7; 9 nucleotides line up with TRBD1. CDR1 is MGHRA, CDR2 YSYEKL, per germline. Trimming at V came to 4 bases and at J to 6 bases, leaving 4 bases not matched to a gene. The CDR3 extends over 13 amino acids. Written as DNA, the CDR3 is TGCGCCAGCAGCCTCCCGACAGGGGGCGAGCAGTACTTC. Its translation is CASSLPTGGEQYF.

The V and J genes are TRBV6-6 and TRBJ1-2, with a possible D match to TRBD1 (5 bases). Deletions cut 7 bases from V and 4 bases from J, with 16 bases between. The CDR3 covers 14 residues. The germline V gene has CDR1 MNHNY and CDR2 SVGAGI (reference sequence). The CDR3 loop reads CASMRSQGPYGYTF. CDR3 sequence (DNA): TGTGCCAGCATGAGGAGCCAGGGCCCCTATGGCTACACCTTC.

The chain links TRBV14 to TRBJ1-1; 9 positions match TRBD1. Germline-derived CDR1 and CDR2 are SGHDN and FVKESK. The CDR3 spans 14 residues. The V segment lost 6 bases and the J segment 1 base; nucleotides outside the gene matches: 3. The CDR3 loop reads CASRRTGENTEAFF. DNA for the CDR3: TGTGCCAGCAGACGGACAGGGGAGAACACTGAAGCTTTCTTT.

The rearrangement uses TRBV12-5 and TRBJ1-1; no firm D call. V lost 6 bases, J lost 11 bases, and 19 bases lay in between. The CDR3 totals 13 residues. Looked up from germline, CDR1 is LGHNT and CDR2 is FRNRAP. For the CDR3, the DNA is TGTGCTAGTGGCTCGGAAGGATTTCGGGCGGCTTTCTTT. Translation: CASGSEGFRAAFF.

The V gene is TRBV25-1, the J gene TRBJ1-3; weak D call: TRBD1 (5 bases). V was cut by 8 bases and J by 0 bases, with 8 bases left in between. This CDR3 has 13 residues. Germline V CDR1 and CDR2: MGHDK, SYGVNS. CDR3 region: CASLGGSGNTIYF. In DNA, the CDR3 is TGTGCCAGCCTTGGGGGCTCTGGAAACACCATATATTTT.

The gene calls are TRBV6-5 and TRBJ2-7; 11 nucleotides line up with TRBD2. The germline gives CDR1 MNHEY, CDR2 SVGAGI. Trimming cost V 7 bases and J 7 bases; bases outside gene matches: 9. This CDR3 spans 14 amino acids. CDR3 bases: TGTGCCAGCAACCCTAGCGGGGGGTCGGGGGAGCAGTACTTC. This sequence encodes CASNPSGGSGEQYF.

The chain couples TRBV7-9 to TRBJ2-2; no clear D gene. V was pared by 2 bases and J by 8 bases, with 12 bases between. Germline V gene lookup returns CDR1 SEHNR and CDR2 FQNEAQ (reference sequence). This CDR3 is built from 14 residues. CDR3 region: CASSLSQLPGELFF. CDR3 bases: TGTGCCAGCAGCTTATCCCAGCTCCCGGGGGAGCTGTTTTTT.

The chain employs TRBV7-3 and TRBJ2-1; TRBD2 is a possible D gene (6 bases). Trimming took 0 bases from V and 4 from J, leaving 13 bases between them. The germline gives CDR1 SGHTA, CDR2 FQGTGA. The CDR3 is 16 amino acids. The CDR3 nucleotides are TGTGCCAGCAGCTTAACCGCCTTTGGGGGGTACAATGAGCAGTTCTTC. This encodes CASSLTAFGGYNEQFF. The variable domain in full, with the rest retrieved from reference TRBV7-3 and TRBJ2-1, is GAGVSQTPSNKVTEKGKYVELRCDPISGHTALYWYRQSLGQGPEFLIYFQGTGAADDSGLPNDRFFAVRPEGSVSTLKIQRTERGDSAVYLCASSLTAFGGYNEQFFGPGTRLTVL.

The V call is TRBV28, the J call TRBJ2-5; TRBD1 agrees at 7 bases. The CDR3 contains 15 residues. The ends lost 2 bases at V and 2 bases at J; junction bases unmatched: 5. Per the germline V gene, CDR1 is MDHEN and CDR2 is SYDVKM. The CDR3 bases are TGTGCCAGCAGTTTAACGTACAGGGGACAAGAGACCCAGTACTTC. Translating it yields CASSLTYRGQETQYF.

The DNA of the CDR3 is TGTGCCAGCAGTTTAGGGGATGCCAGTGAGCAGTTCTTC. Protein sequence: CASSLGDASEQFF. This chain joins TRBV28 and TRBJ2-1, with unresolved D. The CDR3 has 13 amino acids. CDR1 MDHEN and CDR2 SYDVKM come from the germline V gene. Trimming pared 2 bases from V and 9 bases from J, leaving 11 bases between.

The V gene is TRBV19, the J gene TRBJ1-5; 11 bases agree with TRBD1. The CDR3 consists of 16 residues. CDR1 is LNHDA and CDR2 is SQIVND in the germline V gene (reference sequence). The J segment lost 6 bases and the V segment lost 6 bases, leaving 10 bases of the junction unmatched. In nucleotides, the CDR3 is TGTGCCAGTAGCACCTCTTCGGACAGGGGGCTTCAGCCCCAGCATTTT. Its protein is CASSTSSDRGLQPQHF. The variable domain in full, completed from reference TRBV19 and TRBJ1-5, reads DGGITQSPKYLFRKEGQNVTLSCEQNLNHDAMYWYRQDPGQGLRLIYYSQIVNDFQKGDIAEGYSVSREKKESFPLTVTSAQKNPTAFYLCASSTSSDRGLQPQHFGDGTRLSIL.

On this clone itself: This sample includes further DNA sequences coding for the same CDR3. The genes are TRBV3-1 (or the pseudogene TRBV3-2) and TRBJ1-1; no reliable D call. CDR3 size: 14 residues. Trimming removed 0 bases from V and 0 bases from J, with 5 bases in between. Per germline, CDR1 LGHDT and CDR2 YNNKEL (reference sequence). For the CDR3, the DNA is TGTGCCAGCAGCCAAGATGGACTGAACACTGAAGCTTTCTTT. Residues: CASSQDGLNTEAFF.

This chain joins TRBV27 and TRBJ2-1; a weak D match, TRBD2 (6 bases). The V gene's germline CDR1 is MNHEY and CDR2 SMNVEV (reference sequence). The V gene lost 6 bases and the J gene lost 8 bases, with 17 bases spanning the gap. This CDR3 region has 14 residues. Here the CDR3 DNA reads TGTGCCAGCAGAGCTATGGGGGGTAGCGATGAGCAGTTCTTC. It yields the protein CASRAMGGSDEQFF.

The count of this clone is one. The chain combines TRBV7-9 with TRBJ1-2, with TRBD1 matching over 10 bases. J was trimmed by 4 bases and V by 4 bases; bases with no gene match: 12. Germline CDR1 SEHNR, CDR2 FQNEAQ (reference sequence). The CDR3 is 17 residues long. The CDR3 reads CASSSSSTGQGGYGYTF. For the CDR3, the DNA is TGTGCCAGCAGCTCCTCCTCTACCGGACAGGGGGGCTATGGCTACACCTTC.

The rearrangement uses TRBV7-9 and TRBJ2-3, with D perhaps TRBD1 or TRBD2 (5 bases each). CDR1 and CDR2 from the germline V gene are SEHNR and FQNEAQ (reference sequence). The CDR3 covers 16 residues. Trimming shortened V by 5 bases and J by 7 bases, and 22 bases separated the two germline ends. The CDR3 region is CASSPRTGGRSNTQYF. The CDR3, as DNA: TGTGCCAGCAGCCCCCGGACTGGGGGAAGGTCGAATACGCAGTATTTT.

The chain uses TRBV11-3 and TRBJ2-1; TRBD1 matches 7 bases. Trimming removed 0 bases from V and 4 bases from J; junction bases left unmatched: 6. In germline, CDR1 is SGHNT, CDR2 YENEEA. CDR3 size: 16 residues. The CDR3 is CASSLDGQVLYNEQFF. The CDR3 nucleotides are TGTGCCAGCAGCTTAGACGGACAGGTTCTGTACAATGAGCAGTTCTTC.

The V call is TRBV4-1, the J call TRBJ1-6; 7 nucleotides agree with TRBD1. Trimming took 4 bases from V and 8 from J; bases not matched to a gene: 8. The CDR3 has 15 residues. Germline V lookup: CDR1 MGHRA, CDR2 YSYEKL. The CDR3 nucleotides are TGCGCCAGCAGCCGCCTTATAGGGGGCGATTCACCCCTCCACTTT. Protein: CASSRLIGGDSPLHF.

This clone was seen a single time. The gene calls are TRBV9 and TRBJ1-2; TRBD1 is a possible D gene (5 bases). This CDR3 is 14 amino acids long. V dropped 0 bases and J dropped 4 bases, with 10 bases sitting between them. Germline V gene sequence: CDR1 SGDLS, CDR2 YYNGEE. CDR3 DNA sequence: TGTGCCAGCAGCGTAGATCTGGGGCCCTATGGCTACACCTTC. Translated: CASSVDLGPYGYTF.

In this sample, this clone turned up once. The rearrangement joins TRBV28 to TRBJ2-1; D is unresolved. The CDR3 consists of 14 residues. CDR1 and CDR2 (germline): MDHEN, SYDVKM. With 6 bases removed from V and 4 bases from J, the gap between germline ends came to 13 bases. The CDR3 reads CASRTATSYNEQFF. CDR3 coding DNA: TGTGCCAGCAGGACCGCGACAAGTTACAATGAGCAGTTCTTC.

The chain employs TRBV6-1 and TRBJ2-1, with 7 bases that match TRBD2. Trimming removed 6 bases from V and 3 bases from J; junction bases left unmatched: 8. This CDR3 is built from 15 residues. From germline, CDR1 is MNHNS and CDR2 SASEGT. CDR3 residues: CASRETSRFYNEQFF. DNA for the CDR3: TGTGCCAGCAGAGAGACTAGCCGGTTCTACAATGAGCAGTTCTTC.

This clone was detected a few times. The chain joins TRBV19 to TRBJ1-5, with a tentative D call TRBD1 (6 bases). The V gene lost 5 bases and the J gene lost 7 bases, with 18 bases spanning the gap. Germline loops: CDR1 LNHDA, CDR2 SQIVND (reference sequence). This CDR3 has 15 amino acids. This CDR3 reads CASSALQGFYQPQHF. DNA for the CDR3: TGTGCCAGTAGTGCACTACAGGGATTTTACCAGCCCCAGCATTTT.

J is TRBJ1-1 and V is TRBV5-1; no firm D call. Per the germline V gene, CDR1 is SGHRS and CDR2 is YFSETQ. The V gene lost 0 bases and the J gene lost 0 bases, with 24 bases spanning the gap. The CDR3 loop spans 20 amino acids. The DNA for the CDR3 is TGCGCCAGCAGCTTGGGCCCGGGATATCGCGGAGAAGGGATGAACACTGAAGCTTTCTTT. Translating gives CASSLGPGYRGEGMNTEAFF.

The chain recombines TRBV7-9 with TRBJ1-2; 9 bases are shared with TRBD1. Germline lookup yields CDR1 SEHNR and CDR2 FQNEAQ (reference sequence). The CDR3 totals 19 residues. V lost 4 bases, J lost 2 bases, and 17 bases stayed unmatched. Written as DNA, the CDR3 is TGTGCCAGCAGCTCCGGGACAGGGACCCTGTTCCCGCCAAACTATGGCTACACCTTC. It encodes CASSSGTGTLFPPNYGYTF.